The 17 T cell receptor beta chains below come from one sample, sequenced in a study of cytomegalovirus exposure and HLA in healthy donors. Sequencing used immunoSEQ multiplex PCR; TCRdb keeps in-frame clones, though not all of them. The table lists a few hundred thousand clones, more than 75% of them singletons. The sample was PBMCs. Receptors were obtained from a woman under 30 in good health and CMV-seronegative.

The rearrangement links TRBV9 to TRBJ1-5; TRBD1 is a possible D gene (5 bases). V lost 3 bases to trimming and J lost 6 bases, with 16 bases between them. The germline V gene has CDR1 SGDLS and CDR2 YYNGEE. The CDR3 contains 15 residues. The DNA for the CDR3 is TGTGCCAGCAGCGCCGGGGATTGGGGGGGTCAGCCCCAGCATTTT. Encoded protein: CASSAGDWGGQPQHF.

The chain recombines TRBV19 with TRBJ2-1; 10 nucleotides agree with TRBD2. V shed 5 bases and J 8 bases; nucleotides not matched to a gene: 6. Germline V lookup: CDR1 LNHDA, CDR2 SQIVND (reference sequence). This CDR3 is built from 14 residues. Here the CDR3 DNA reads TGTGCCAGTAGTGTCACTAGCGGGACAGATGAGCAGTTCTTC. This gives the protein CASSVTSGTDEQFF.

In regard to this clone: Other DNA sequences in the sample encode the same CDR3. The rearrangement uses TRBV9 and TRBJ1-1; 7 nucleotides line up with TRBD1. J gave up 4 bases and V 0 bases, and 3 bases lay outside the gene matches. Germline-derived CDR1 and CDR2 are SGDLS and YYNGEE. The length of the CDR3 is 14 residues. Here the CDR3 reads CASSVGGGGTEAFF. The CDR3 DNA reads TGTGCCAGCAGCGTAGGAGGGGGCGGCACTGAAGCTTTCTTT.

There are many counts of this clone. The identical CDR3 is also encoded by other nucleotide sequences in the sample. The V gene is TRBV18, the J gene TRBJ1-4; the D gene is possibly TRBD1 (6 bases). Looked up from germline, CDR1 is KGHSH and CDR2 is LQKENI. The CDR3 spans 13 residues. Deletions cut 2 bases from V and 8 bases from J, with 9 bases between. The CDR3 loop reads CASSPDRNEKLFF. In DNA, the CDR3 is TGTGCCAGCTCACCAGACAGGAACGAAAAACTGTTTTTT.

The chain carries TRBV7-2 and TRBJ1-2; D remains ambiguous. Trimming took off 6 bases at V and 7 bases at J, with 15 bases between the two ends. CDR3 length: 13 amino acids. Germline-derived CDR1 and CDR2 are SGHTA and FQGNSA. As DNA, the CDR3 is TGTGCCAGCAGGTACAGCGGGGATGGTGGCTACACCTTC. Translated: CASRYSGDGGYTF. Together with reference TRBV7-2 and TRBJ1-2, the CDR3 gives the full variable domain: GAGVSQSPSNKVTEKGKDVELRCDPISGHTALYWYRQSLGQGLEFLIYFQGNSAPDKSGLPSDRFSAERTGGSVSTLTIQRTQQEDSAVYLCASRYSGDGGYTFGSGTRLTVV.

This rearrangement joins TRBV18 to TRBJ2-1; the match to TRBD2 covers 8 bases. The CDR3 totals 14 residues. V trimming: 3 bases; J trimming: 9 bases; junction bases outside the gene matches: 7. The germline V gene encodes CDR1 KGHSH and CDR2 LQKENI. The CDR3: CASSPGLVRGEQFF. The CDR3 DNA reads TGTGCCAGCTCACCGGGACTAGTGCGTGGTGAGCAGTTCTTC.

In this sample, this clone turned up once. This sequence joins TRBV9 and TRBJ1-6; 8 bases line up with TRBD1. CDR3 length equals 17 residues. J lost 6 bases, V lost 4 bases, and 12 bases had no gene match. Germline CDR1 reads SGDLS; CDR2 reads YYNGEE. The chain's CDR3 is CASSIRDRINGNSPLHF. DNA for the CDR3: TGTGCCAGCAGCATCCGGGACAGGATAAACGGTAATTCACCCCTCCACTTT.

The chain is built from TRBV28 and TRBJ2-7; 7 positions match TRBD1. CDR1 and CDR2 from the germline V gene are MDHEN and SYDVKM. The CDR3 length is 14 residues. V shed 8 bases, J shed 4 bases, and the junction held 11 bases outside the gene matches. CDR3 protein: CASAHDLQGYEQYF. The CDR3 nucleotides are TGTGCCAGCGCACACGACCTACAGGGGTACGAGCAGTACTTC.

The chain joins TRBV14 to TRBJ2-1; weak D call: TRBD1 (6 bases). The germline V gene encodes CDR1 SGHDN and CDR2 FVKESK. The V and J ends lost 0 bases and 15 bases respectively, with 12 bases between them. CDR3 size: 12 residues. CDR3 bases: TGTGCCAGCAGCCAAGATGACAGGACACGGTTCTTC. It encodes CASSQDDRTRFF.

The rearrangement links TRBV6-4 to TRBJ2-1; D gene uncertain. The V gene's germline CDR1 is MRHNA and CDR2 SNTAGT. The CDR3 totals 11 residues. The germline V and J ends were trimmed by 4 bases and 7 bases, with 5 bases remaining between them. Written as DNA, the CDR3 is TGTGCCAGCAGTGCAAATAATGAGCAGTTCTTC. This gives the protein CASSANNEQFF.

In nucleotides, the CDR3 is TGTGCCAGCAGCCCAACAGGGGTATTCGGAAAACTGTTTTTT. It encodes CASSPTGVFGKLFF. This chain uses TRBV7-9 with TRBJ1-4, with 7 bases aligning to TRBD1. The CDR3 spans 14 residues. Germline lookup yields CDR1 SEHNR and CDR2 FQNEAQ (reference sequence). The ends lost 5 bases at V and 10 bases at J; junction bases unmatched: 10. Supplemented by reference TRBV7-9 and TRBJ1-4, the full variable domain reads DTGVSQNPRHKITKRGQNVTFRCDPISEHNRLYWYRQTLGQGPEFLTYFQNEAQLEKSRLLSDRFSAERPKGSFSTLEIQRTEQGDSAMYLCASSPTGVFGKLFFGSGTQLSVL.

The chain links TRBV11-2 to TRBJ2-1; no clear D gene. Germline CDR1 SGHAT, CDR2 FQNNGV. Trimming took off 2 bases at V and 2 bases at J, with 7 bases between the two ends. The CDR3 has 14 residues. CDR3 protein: CASSLRLPYNEQFF. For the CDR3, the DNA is TGTGCCAGCAGCTTAAGACTGCCCTACAATGAGCAGTTCTTC. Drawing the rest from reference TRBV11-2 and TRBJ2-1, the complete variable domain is EAGVAQSPRYKIIEKRQSVAFWCNPISGHATLYWYQQILGQGPKLLIQFQNNGVVDDSQLPKDRFSAERLKGVDSTLKIQPAKLEDSAVYLCASSLRLPYNEQFFGPGTRLTVL.

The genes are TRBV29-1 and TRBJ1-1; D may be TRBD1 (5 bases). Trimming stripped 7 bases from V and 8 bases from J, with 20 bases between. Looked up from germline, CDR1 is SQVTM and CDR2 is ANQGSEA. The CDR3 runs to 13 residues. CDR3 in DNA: TGCAGCGCACGGGGGTTTGGAGGACCAGAAGCTTTCTTT. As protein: CSARGFGGPEAFF.

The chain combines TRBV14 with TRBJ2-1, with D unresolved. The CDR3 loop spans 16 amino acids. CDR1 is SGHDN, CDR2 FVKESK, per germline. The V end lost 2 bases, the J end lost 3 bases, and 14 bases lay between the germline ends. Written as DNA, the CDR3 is TGTGCCAGCAGCCAAATCCGGGTTATTCGCTACAATGAGCAGTTCTTC. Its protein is CASSQIRVIRYNEQFF.

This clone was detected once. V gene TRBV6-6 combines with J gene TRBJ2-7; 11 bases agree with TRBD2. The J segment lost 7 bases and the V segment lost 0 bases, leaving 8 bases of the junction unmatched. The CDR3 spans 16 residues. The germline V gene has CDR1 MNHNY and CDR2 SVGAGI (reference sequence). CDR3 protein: CASSYSLAGGPGEQYF. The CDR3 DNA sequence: TGTGCCAGCAGTTACTCCTTAGCGGGAGGGCCGGGGGAGCAGTACTTC.

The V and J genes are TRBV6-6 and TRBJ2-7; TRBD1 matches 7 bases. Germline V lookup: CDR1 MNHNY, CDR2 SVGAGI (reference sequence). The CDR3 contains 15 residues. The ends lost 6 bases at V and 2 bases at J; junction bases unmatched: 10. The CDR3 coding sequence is TGTGCCAGCAGAAATCGGGAACAGGGGACCTACGAGCAGTACTTC. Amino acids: CASRNREQGTYEQYF.

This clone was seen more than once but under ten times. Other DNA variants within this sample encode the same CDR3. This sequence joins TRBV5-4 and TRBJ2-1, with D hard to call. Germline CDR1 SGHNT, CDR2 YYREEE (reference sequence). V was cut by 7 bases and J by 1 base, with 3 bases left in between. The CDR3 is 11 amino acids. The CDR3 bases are TGTGCCAGCTTATCCTACAATGAGCAGTTCTTC. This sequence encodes CASLSYNEQFF.